The 6 T cell receptor beta chains below come from one sample, sequenced in a study of response to subunit inactivated influenza vaccine. MiXCR, applied by TCRdb to the RT-PCR reads, yields one record per CDR3 protein. The sample holds about 530,000 distinct CDR3 sequences, about an eighth seen once. Here the sequenced sample was PBMCs from blood, taken on the day of vaccination. All receptors come from a man aged 50 to 60 who received an inactivated influenza vaccine.

This clonotype was seen many times. This chain uses TRBV7-2 with TRBJ2-1; 7 bases fit TRBD2. Per germline, CDR1 SGHTA and CDR2 FQGNSA. Germline trimming cut 5 bases from V and 0 bases from J; bases unmatched to any gene: 22. This CDR3 region has 21 residues. The CDR3 region has the DNA TGTGCCAGCAGCCCCACCTCGGGACTACCCTCAACCCTAAGCTCCTACAATGAGCAGTTCTTC. It specifies CASSPTSGLPSTLSSYNEQFF.

This clonotype turned up a few times. The V and J genes are TRBV27 and TRBJ2-2; TRBD2 agrees at 14 bases. Germline values: CDR1 MNHEY, CDR2 SMNVEV (reference sequence). V lost 3 bases, J lost 4 bases, and 19 bases stayed unmatched. This CDR3 comprises 22 residues. The CDR3 loop is CASSFSRWTGTSGSRGTGELFF. The CDR3 bases are TGTGCCAGCAGTTTTTCGCGGTGGACCGGGACTAGCGGGAGCAGGGGCACCGGGGAGCTGTTTTTT.

This chain uses TRBV7-9 with TRBJ2-2; unclear D gene. Looked up from germline, CDR1 is SEHNR and CDR2 is FQNEAQ (reference sequence). Trimming shortened V by 5 bases and J by 6 bases, and 10 bases separated the two germline ends. The CDR3 is 13 amino acids. In nucleotides, the CDR3 is TGTGCCAGCAGCCAACTTAGTCCCGGGGAGCTGTTTTTT. Translated: CASSQLSPGELFF. The variable domain in full, completed from reference TRBV7-9 and TRBJ2-2, reads DTGVSQNPRHKITKRGQNVTFRCDPISEHNRLYWYRQTLGQGPEFLTYFQNEAQLEKSRLLSDRFSAERPKGSFSTLEIQRTEQGDSAMYLCASSQLSPGELFFGEGSRLTVL.

The CDR3 spells CASKREWTQYF. In nucleotides, the CDR3 is TGTGCCAGCAAGCGGGAGTGGACCCAGTACTTC. The rearrangement joins TRBV28 to TRBJ2-5, with 8 bases lining up with TRBD2. CDR1 is MDHEN and CDR2 is SYDVKM in the germline V gene. The CDR3 runs 11 residues. The V gene end was trimmed by 7 bases and the J gene end by 7 bases; junction bases not matched to a gene: 2. Supplemented by reference TRBV28 and TRBJ2-5, the full variable domain reads DVKVTQSSRYLVKRTGEKVFLECVQDMDHENMFWYRQDPGLGLRLIYFSYDVKMKEKGDIPEGYSVSREKKERFSLILESASTNQTSMYLCASKREWTQYFGPGTRLLVL.

The chain links TRBV9 to TRBJ2-3; D remains ambiguous. The CDR3 has 16 amino acids. Germline CDR1 SGDLS, CDR2 YYNGEE. V was trimmed by 4 bases and J by 2 bases, leaving 17 bases between them. This chain's CDR3 is CASSPSGQLITDTQYF. CDR3 sequence (DNA): TGTGCCAGCAGCCCCAGTGGGCAACTGATCACAGATACGCAGTATTTT.

This clonotype was counted a few times. This sequence joins TRBV20-1 and TRBJ2-2; D is ambiguous. The V end lost 3 bases, the J end lost 1 base, and 9 bases lay between the germline ends. The CDR3 is 14 residues long. Per germline, CDR1 DFQATT and CDR2 SNEGSKA (reference sequence). DNA for the CDR3: TGCAGTGCTAGGCCCACACGGAACACCGGGGAGCTGTTTTTT. The encoded protein is CSARPTRNTGELFF.